The 27 T cell receptor beta chains below all came from one sample that was sequenced in a study of T cells after posttransplantation cyclophosphamide. TCRdb keeps only in-frame clones here, not all; method: immunoSEQ multiplex PCR. The sample is made up of approximately 30,000 clones, none counted only once. The source material was PBMCs. The receptors here all came from a woman in her 50s in good health and a related stem cell transplant donor.

This clone has at least ten counts. The V and J genes are TRBV5-1 and TRBJ2-7; 8 bases line up with TRBD2. This CDR3 comprises 14 residues. With V trimmed by 2 bases and J by 0 bases, 1 base remained unmatched. Looked up from germline, CDR1 is SGHRS and CDR2 is YFSETQ. CDR3 region: CASSLLADSYEQYF. CDR3 sequence (DNA): TGCGCCAGCAGCTTACTAGCGGACTCCTACGAGCAGTACTTC.

V usage is TRBV7-2 and J usage is TRBJ2-2; no clear D. The CDR3 is made up of 13 amino acids. V dropped 3 bases and J dropped 7 bases, with 9 bases sitting between them. In germline, CDR1 is SGHTA, CDR2 FQGNSA. The CDR3 DNA sequence: TGTGCCAGCAGCTTTGGTTCCGGCGGGGAGCTGTTTTTT. It translates to CASSFGSGGELFF.

In its sample, this clone was seen many times. The chain recombines TRBV27 with TRBJ2-7; possible D gene TRBD2, 5 bases. This CDR3 is 17 amino acids long. V shed 4 bases and J shed 6 bases, with 25 bases lying between them. Germline V gene sequence: CDR1 MNHEY, CDR2 SMNVEV (reference sequence). The CDR3 here is CASSSPRDAGRVFEQYF. CDR3 nucleotides: TGTGCCAGCAGTTCCCCCCGAGACGCGGGCCGCGTATTCGAGCAGTACTTC.

This clone was found many times. The chain employs TRBV6-2 or TRBV6-3 and TRBJ1-2; D may be TRBD1 (6 bases). Germline V gene lookup returns CDR1 MNHEY and CDR2 SVGEGT. V lost 2 bases to trimming and J lost 6 bases, with 16 bases between them. The CDR3 has 15 residues. The CDR3 DNA reads as TGTGCCAGCAGTTACCTAGGACAGAGGTTGAATGGCTACACCTTC. It specifies CASSYLGQRLNGYTF.

A few counts support this clone. The chain has TRBV5-1 and TRBJ2-3; D gene ambiguous. Germline V gives CDR1 SGHRS, CDR2 YFSETQ. The V end was cut by 2 bases, the J end by 8 bases, with 12 bases between. CDR3 length: 13 amino acids. The CDR3 region has the DNA TGCGCCAGCAGCTTAGTAAGAGAAGGTACGCAGTATTTT. This sequence encodes CASSLVREGTQYF.

This clone was found many times. V gene TRBV18 combines with J gene TRBJ2-1, with 12 bases identical to TRBD2. The CDR3 consists of 17 residues. The germline CDR1 and CDR2 sequences are KGHSH and LQKENI. V trimming: 0 bases; J trimming: 7 bases; junction bases outside the gene matches: 7. In DNA form, the CDR3 reads TGTGCCAGCTCACCACCGTTGACTAGCGGGAGATTAAATGAGCAGTTCTTC. Translating it yields CASSPPLTSGRLNEQFF.

At least ten counts were recorded for this clone. The V call is TRBV7-2, the J call TRBJ2-5, with D tentatively TRBD2 (5 bases). The CDR3 has 15 residues. Per the germline V gene, CDR1 is SGHTA and CDR2 is FQGNSA. The ends were cut back, 4 bases at V and 1 base at J, with 13 bases in the middle. The CDR3 spells CASSSTRGFQETQYF. CDR3 nucleotides: TGTGCCAGCAGCTCGACTCGGGGTTTCCAAGAGACCCAGTACTTC.

In this sample, this clone turned up many times. The CDR3 DNA follows: TGTGCCAGCAGCTCTAAGAGCACAGGGATTACCATTGAAGCTTTCTTT. This sequence encodes CASSSKSTGITIEAFF. The rearrangement links TRBV27 to TRBJ1-1; a possible D gene is TRBD1 (6 bases). The CDR3 consists of 16 residues. Trimming shortened V by 6 bases and J by 7 bases, and 24 bases separated the two germline ends. CDR1 MNHEY and CDR2 SMNVEV come from the germline V gene (reference sequence).

The table lists this clone with many counts. The chain couples TRBV2 to TRBJ2-3; tentatively, D is TRBD1 (5 bases). The CDR3 spans 16 residues. The germline CDR1 and CDR2 sequences are SNHLY and FYNNEI. V lost 6 bases, J lost 0 bases, and 16 bases lay in between. The CDR3 DNA reads TGTGCCAGCAGGGGGCGAACAGGCCTTAGCACAGATACGCAGTATTTT. Its translation: CASRGRTGLSTDTQYF. The whole variable domain, remainder taken from reference TRBV2 and TRBJ2-3, is EPEVTQTPSHQVTQMGQEVILRCVPISNHLYFYWYRQILGQKVEFLVSFYNNEISEKSEIFDDQFSVERPDGSNFTLKIRSTKLEDSAMYFCASRGRTGLSTDTQYFGPGTRLTVL.

In its sample, this clone was seen a few times. The chain recombines TRBV12-3 or TRBV12-4 with TRBJ2-1, with 10 bases fitting TRBD2. J was trimmed by 8 bases and V by 7 bases; bases with no gene match: 14. The CDR3 extends over 16 amino acids. The CDR3 sequence is CASIPHLAGEEDEQFF. DNA for the CDR3: TGTGCCAGCATTCCGCATCTAGCGGGAGAAGAGGATGAGCAGTTCTTC.

This clone occurred a few times. V is TRBV11-2 and J is TRBJ2-1; D uncertain. V was clipped by 1 base and J by 7 bases, with 11 bases between them. Per germline, CDR1 SGHAT and CDR2 FQNNGV. The CDR3 sequence is 14 residues long. The DNA for the CDR3 is TGTGCCAGCAGCTTAGCGGGTGGGTGGAATGAGCAGTTCTTC. Protein: CASSLAGGWNEQFF.

This rearrangement joins TRBV7-7 to TRBJ2-5; 7 bases align to TRBD1. CDR3 length equals 14 residues. V gave up 5 bases and J gave up 5 bases; unmatched junction bases: 8. Germline assignment: CDR1 SSHAT and CDR2 FNYEAQ (reference sequence). This chain's CDR3 is CASSPRTGGETQYF. CDR3 nucleotide sequence: TGTGCCAGCAGCCCCCGGACAGGCGGCGAGACCCAGTACTTC.

This clone was counted ten times or more. This chain links TRBV7-3 with TRBJ1-2, with D possibly being TRBD1 (6 bases). V dropped 2 bases and J dropped 3 bases, with 7 bases sitting between them. This CDR3 contains 13 residues. The germline V gene encodes CDR1 SGHTA and CDR2 FQGTGA. The CDR3 DNA follows: TGTGCCAGCAGCTTACGGACAGACTATGGCTACACCTTC. It encodes CASSLRTDYGYTF.

This clone has a count of ten or more. The chain links TRBV6-2 or TRBV6-3 to TRBJ2-1; TRBD2 matches 9 bases. Germline CDR1 MNHEY, CDR2 SVGEGT. J lost 8 bases, V lost 0 bases, and 8 bases had no gene match. This CDR3 has 16 residues. CDR3 in amino acids: CASSYSSGSGLDEQFF. For the CDR3, the DNA is TGTGCCAGCAGTTACTCTAGCGGGAGTGGCCTGGATGAGCAGTTCTTC.

This clone was seen ten or more times. V and J are TRBV7-3 and TRBJ1-5, with 8 bases lining up with TRBD1. V was pared by 4 bases and J by 8 bases, with 7 bases of the junction left unmatched. CDR1 is SGHTA, CDR2 FQGTGA, per germline. The CDR3 has 14 amino acids. The CDR3 DNA reads TGTGCCAGCAGCTCCGCAGGGGGCTTAGAGCCCCAGCATTTT. This encodes CASSSAGGLEPQHF.

This clone was counted a few times. This chain connects TRBV28 to TRBJ2-3; D possibly uses TRBD1 or TRBD2 (5 bases each). The CDR3 sequence is 15 residues long. Per the germline V gene, CDR1 is MDHEN and CDR2 is SYDVKM. V lost 2 bases, J lost 0 bases, and 9 bases lay in between. The CDR3 region has the DNA TGTGCCAGCAGTTTAGAGGGGCCCAGCACAGATACGCAGTATTTT. It codes for CASSLEGPSTDTQYF.

This clone has ten or more counts. V usage is TRBV28 and J usage is TRBJ1-5; no firm D call. Trimming shortened V by 3 bases and J by 7 bases, and 7 bases separated the two germline ends. The CDR3 runs to 12 residues. The germline gives CDR1 MDHEN, CDR2 SYDVKM. The CDR3 DNA reads TGTGCCAGCAGTTTTGAGGTCCAGCCCCAGCATTTT. It yields the protein CASSFEVQPQHF.

This clone showed up many times. V and J are TRBV4-1 and TRBJ2-6; D is ambiguous. The CDR3 consists of 15 residues. Trimming stripped 6 bases from V and 4 bases from J, with 13 bases between. Germline V lookup: CDR1 MGHRA, CDR2 YSYEKL. The CDR3 DNA reads as TGCGCCAGCAGACCTACAGTCTTCGGGGCCAACGTCCTGACTTTC. The encoded protein is CASRPTVFGANVLTF.

This clone was detected many times. The chain combines TRBV19 with TRBJ2-7, with 11 bases fitting TRBD2. The CDR3 spans 17 residues. Germline loops: CDR1 LNHDA, CDR2 SQIVND (reference sequence). V lost 3 bases, J lost 2 bases, and 9 bases stayed unmatched. The CDR3 region is CASSIRETSGIAYEQYF. DNA of the CDR3: TGTGCCAGTAGTATTAGGGAGACTAGCGGGATTGCCTACGAGCAGTACTTC.

This clone appeared many times. This chain uses TRBV18 with TRBJ1-2; D is uncertain. This CDR3 is built from 11 residues. Germline V lookup: CDR1 KGHSH, CDR2 LQKENI. Trimming cost V 10 bases and J 5 bases, with 11 bases left between them. The CDR3 region is CAIRGKYGYTF. For the CDR3, the DNA is TGTGCCATTCGCGGGAAGTATGGCTACACCTTC.

This clone was picked up many times. The rearrangement uses TRBV2 and TRBJ2-7; 12 bases are a match to TRBD1. The CDR3 covers 15 residues. The trim removed 7 bases at V and 7 bases at J, leaving 11 bases unmatched. Germline V gene sequence: CDR1 SNHLY, CDR2 FYNNEI. In DNA form, the CDR3 reads TGTGCCAGCACCCGAGGGGGACAGGGGGCGCCTGAGCAGTACTTC. The encoded protein is CASTRGGQGAPEQYF.

At least ten counts were recorded for this clone. The gene calls are TRBV28 and TRBJ2-7; TRBD1 matches 8 bases. Germline CDR1 is MDHEN and CDR2 is SYDVKM. The CDR3 has 15 residues. V shed 6 bases and J 1 base; nucleotides not matched to a gene: 8. The CDR3 loop is CASSSLDRGSYEQYF. CDR3 bases: TGTGCCAGCAGCTCCCTTGACAGGGGATCCTACGAGCAGTACTTC.

This clone was seen at least ten times. This chain uses TRBV19 with TRBJ2-3; 7 bases are shared with TRBD2. CDR3 length: 15 residues. Germline V gene lookup returns CDR1 LNHDA and CDR2 SQIVND (reference sequence). The V segment lost 6 bases and the J segment 2 bases; nucleotides outside the gene matches: 8. The CDR3 DNA follows: TGTGCCAGTAGGTTCCTAGCGGCTTCCACAGATACGCAGTATTTT. Translating gives CASRFLAASTDTQYF.

This clone was recorded at least ten times. V is TRBV7-9 and J is TRBJ1-3; no clear D gene. This CDR3 is 17 amino acids long. The V and J ends lost 1 base and 2 bases respectively, with 15 bases between them. In germline, CDR1 is SEHNR, CDR2 FQNEAQ (reference sequence). The CDR3 sequence: CASSLGMRRIAGNTIYF. The DNA of the CDR3 is TGTGCCAGCAGCTTAGGTATGAGGCGGATCGCTGGAAACACCATATATTTT.

This clone was counted at least ten times. This chain connects TRBV2 to TRBJ1-2, with 7 positions matching TRBD1. CDR1 and CDR2 (germline): SNHLY, FYNNEI. The CDR3 length is 14 residues. Trimming at V came to 3 bases and at J to 4 bases, leaving 5 bases not matched to a gene. The CDR3 loop reads CASSDRQGTYGYTF. CDR3 nucleotides: TGTGCCAGCAGTGATAGACAGGGAACCTATGGCTACACCTTC.

This clone was picked up many times. CDR3 protein: CASGYSGTGEQYF. DNA for the CDR3: TGTGCCTCAGGGTATAGCGGGACCGGCGAGCAGTACTTC. V is TRBV2 and J is TRBJ2-7, with TRBD2 matching over 8 bases. V lost 11 bases, J lost 6 bases, and 12 bases stayed unmatched. The CDR3 is 13 residues long. Germline V gene data show CDR1 as SNHLY and CDR2 as FYNNEI.

This clone came up many times. The chain recombines TRBV6-5 with TRBJ1-2, with a possible D match to TRBD1 (6 bases). CDR1 MNHEY and CDR2 SVGAGI come from the germline V gene. This CDR3 has 14 amino acids. The V and J ends lost 7 bases and 4 bases respectively, with 16 bases between them. The CDR3 DNA is TGTGCCAGCAAACCCCCGGGCAGGGGCTATGGCTACACCTTC. Its translation: CASKPPGRGYGYTF.